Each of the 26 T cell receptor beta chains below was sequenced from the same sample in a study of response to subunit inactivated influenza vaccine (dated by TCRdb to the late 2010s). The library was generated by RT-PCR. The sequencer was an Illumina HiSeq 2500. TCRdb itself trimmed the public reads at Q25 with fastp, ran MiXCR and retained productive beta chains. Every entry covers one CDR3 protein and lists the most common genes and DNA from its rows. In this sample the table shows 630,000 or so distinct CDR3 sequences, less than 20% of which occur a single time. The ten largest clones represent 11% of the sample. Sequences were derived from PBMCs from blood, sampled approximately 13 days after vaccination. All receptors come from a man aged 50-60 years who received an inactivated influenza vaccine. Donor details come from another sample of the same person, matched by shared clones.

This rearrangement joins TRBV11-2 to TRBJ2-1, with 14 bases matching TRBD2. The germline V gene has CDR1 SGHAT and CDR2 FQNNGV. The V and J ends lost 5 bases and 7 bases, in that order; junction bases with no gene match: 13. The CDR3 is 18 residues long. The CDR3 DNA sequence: TGTGCCAGCAGCCCCTTACCGGGACTAGCGGGAGAGGGAAATGAGCAGTTCTTC. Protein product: CASSPLPGLAGEGNEQFF.

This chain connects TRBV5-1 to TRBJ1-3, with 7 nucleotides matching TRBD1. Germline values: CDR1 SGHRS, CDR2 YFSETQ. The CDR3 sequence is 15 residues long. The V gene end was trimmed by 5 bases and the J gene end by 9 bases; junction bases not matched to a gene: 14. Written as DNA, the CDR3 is TGCGCCAGCAGAAACGGACAGGCCCAAGAAAGCACCATATATTTT. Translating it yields CASRNGQAQESTIYF.

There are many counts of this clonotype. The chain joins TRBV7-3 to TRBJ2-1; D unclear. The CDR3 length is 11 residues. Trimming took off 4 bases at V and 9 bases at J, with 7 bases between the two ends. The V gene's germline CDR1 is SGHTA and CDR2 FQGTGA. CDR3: CASSSGGEQFF. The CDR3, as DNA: TGTGCCAGCAGCTCTGGTGGTGAGCAGTTCTTC.

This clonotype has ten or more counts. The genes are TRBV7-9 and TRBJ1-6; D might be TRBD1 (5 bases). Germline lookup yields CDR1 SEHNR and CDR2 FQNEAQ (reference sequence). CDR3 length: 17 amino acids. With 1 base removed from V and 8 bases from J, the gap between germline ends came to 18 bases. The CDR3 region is CASSLGPPREKDSPLHF. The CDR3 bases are TGTGCCAGCAGCTTAGGCCCCCCCAGGGAGAAGGATTCACCCCTCCACTTT.

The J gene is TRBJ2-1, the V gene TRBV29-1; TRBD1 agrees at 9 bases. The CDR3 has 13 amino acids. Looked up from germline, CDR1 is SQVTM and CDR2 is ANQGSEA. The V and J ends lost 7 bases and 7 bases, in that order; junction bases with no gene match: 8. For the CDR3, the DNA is TGCAGCGCGGGAATGGACAGGGGAAATGAGCAGTTCTTC. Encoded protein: CSAGMDRGNEQFF.

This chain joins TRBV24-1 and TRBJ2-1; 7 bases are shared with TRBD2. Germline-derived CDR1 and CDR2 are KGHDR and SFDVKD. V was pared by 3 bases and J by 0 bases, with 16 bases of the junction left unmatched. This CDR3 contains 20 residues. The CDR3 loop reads CATSDNPSGEMISSYNEQFF. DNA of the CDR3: TGTGCCACCAGTGATAACCCTAGCGGCGAGATGATAAGCTCCTACAATGAGCAGTTCTTC.

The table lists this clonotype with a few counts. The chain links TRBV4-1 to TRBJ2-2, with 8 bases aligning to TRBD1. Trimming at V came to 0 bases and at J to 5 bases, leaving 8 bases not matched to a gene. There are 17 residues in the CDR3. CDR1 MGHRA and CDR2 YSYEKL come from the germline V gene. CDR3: CASSQEGQGAGTGELFF. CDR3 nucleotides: TGCGCCAGCAGCCAAGAAGGGCAGGGGGCTGGAACCGGGGAGCTGTTTTTT.

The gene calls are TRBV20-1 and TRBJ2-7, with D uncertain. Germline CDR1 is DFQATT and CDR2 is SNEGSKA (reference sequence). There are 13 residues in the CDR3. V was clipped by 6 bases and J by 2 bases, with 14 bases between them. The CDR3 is CSAVLGKPYEQYF. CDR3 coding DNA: TGCAGTGCGGTATTGGGGAAGCCCTACGAGCAGTACTTC.

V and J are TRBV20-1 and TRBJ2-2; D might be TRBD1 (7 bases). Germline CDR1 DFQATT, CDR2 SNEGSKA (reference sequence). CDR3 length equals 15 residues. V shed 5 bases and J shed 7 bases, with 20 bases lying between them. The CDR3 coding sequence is TGCAGTGCTCTTCAGGGGGGAACTGGGAGCGGGGAGCTGTTTTTT. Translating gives CSALQGGTGSGELFF.

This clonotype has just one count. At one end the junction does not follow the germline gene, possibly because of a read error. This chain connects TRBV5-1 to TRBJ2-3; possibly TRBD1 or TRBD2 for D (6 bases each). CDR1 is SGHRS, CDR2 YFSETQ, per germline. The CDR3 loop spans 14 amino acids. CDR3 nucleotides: TGCGTCAGCAGCCTCGAGGGGGGCCCAGATACGCAGTATTTT. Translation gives CVSSLEGGPDTQYF.

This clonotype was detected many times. This CDR3 reads CASSFSVPDTQYF. CDR3 DNA sequence: TGTGCCAGCAGCTTTTCGGTCCCAGATACGCAGTATTTT. V gene TRBV11-2 combines with J gene TRBJ2-3; no firm D call. V was shortened by 3 bases and J by 4 bases, with 8 bases between the two germline ends. Germline assignment: CDR1 SGHAT and CDR2 FQNNGV. The CDR3 covers 13 residues.

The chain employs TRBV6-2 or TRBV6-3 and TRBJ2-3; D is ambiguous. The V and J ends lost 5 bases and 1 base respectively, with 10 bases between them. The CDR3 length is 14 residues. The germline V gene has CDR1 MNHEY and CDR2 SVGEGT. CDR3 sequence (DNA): TGTGCCAGCAGTGATCCCGTTGGCACAGATACGCAGTATTTT. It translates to CASSDPVGTDTQYF.

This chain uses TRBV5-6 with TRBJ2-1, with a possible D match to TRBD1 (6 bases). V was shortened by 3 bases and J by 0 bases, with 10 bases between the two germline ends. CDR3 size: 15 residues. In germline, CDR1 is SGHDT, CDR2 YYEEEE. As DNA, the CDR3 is TGTGCCAGCAGCTCCATGGACAGCTCCTACAATGAGCAGTTCTTC. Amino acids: CASSSMDSSYNEQFF.

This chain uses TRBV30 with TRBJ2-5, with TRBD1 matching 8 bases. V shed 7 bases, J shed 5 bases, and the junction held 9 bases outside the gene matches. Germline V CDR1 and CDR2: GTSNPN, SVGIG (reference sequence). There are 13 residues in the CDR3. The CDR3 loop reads CAYTGQVLETQYF. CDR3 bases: TGTGCCTATACGGGACAGGTTCTGGAGACCCAGTACTTC.

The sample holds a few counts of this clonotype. The DNA for the CDR3 is TGTGCCAGCAGAACAATACAGGGTTCGGGCACTGAAGCTTTCTTT. It encodes CASRTIQGSGTEAFF. V usage is TRBV6-5 and J usage is TRBJ1-1; possible D gene TRBD1, 6 bases. The CDR3 runs to 15 residues. The V end lost 6 bases, the J end lost 4 bases, and 18 bases lay between the germline ends. In germline, CDR1 is MNHEY, CDR2 SVGAGI.

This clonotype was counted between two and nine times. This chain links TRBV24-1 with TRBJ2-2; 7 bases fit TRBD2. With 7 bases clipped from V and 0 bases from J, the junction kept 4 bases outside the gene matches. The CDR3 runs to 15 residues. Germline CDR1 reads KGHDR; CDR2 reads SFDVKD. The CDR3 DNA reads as TGTGCCACCAGGGCTAGCGGAGCGAACACCGGGGAGCTGTTTTTT. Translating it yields CATRASGANTGELFF.

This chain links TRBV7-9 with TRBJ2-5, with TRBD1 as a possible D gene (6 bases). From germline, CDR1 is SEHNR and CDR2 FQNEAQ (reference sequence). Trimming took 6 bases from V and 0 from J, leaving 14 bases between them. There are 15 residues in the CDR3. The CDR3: CASSYGQWHQETQYF. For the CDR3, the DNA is TGTGCCAGCAGTTACGGACAGTGGCACCAAGAGACCCAGTACTTC.

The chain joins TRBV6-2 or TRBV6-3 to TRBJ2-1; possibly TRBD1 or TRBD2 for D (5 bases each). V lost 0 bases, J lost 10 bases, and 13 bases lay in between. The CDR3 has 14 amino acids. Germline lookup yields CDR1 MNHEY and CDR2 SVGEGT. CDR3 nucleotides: TGTGCCAGCAGTTACTCCGACTGGGGCGGGGAGCAGTTCTTC. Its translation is CASSYSDWGGEQFF.

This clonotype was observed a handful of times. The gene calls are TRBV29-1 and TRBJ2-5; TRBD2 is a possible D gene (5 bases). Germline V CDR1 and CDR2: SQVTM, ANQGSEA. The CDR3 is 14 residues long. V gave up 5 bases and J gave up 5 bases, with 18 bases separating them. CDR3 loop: CSVREGFWLETQYF. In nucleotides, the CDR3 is TGCAGCGTTCGGGAAGGTTTTTGGTTGGAGACCCAGTACTTC.

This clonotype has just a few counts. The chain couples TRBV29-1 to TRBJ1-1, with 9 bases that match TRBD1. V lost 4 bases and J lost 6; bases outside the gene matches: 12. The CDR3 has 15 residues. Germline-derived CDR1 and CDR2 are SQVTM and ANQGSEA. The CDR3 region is CSVATGTGFLSEAFF. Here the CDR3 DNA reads TGCAGCGTTGCAACGGGGACAGGGTTCCTCTCTGAAGCTTTCTTT.

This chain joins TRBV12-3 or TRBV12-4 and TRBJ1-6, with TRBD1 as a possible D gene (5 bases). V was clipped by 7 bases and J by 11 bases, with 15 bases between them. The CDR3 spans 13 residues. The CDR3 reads CASTRAGVPPLHF. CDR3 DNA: TGTGCCAGCACCCGAGCGGGGGTGCCACCCCTCCACTTT.

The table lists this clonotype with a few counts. The CDR3 protein is CASSRPGGREETQYF. The CDR3 DNA reads TGTGCCAGCAGCCGCCCCGGCGGCAGAGAAGAGACCCAGTACTTC. The chain employs TRBV5-6 and TRBJ2-5, with unresolved D. V lost 4 bases, J lost 3 bases, and 16 bases lay in between. The CDR3 is 15 residues long. Germline values: CDR1 SGHDT, CDR2 YYEEEE.

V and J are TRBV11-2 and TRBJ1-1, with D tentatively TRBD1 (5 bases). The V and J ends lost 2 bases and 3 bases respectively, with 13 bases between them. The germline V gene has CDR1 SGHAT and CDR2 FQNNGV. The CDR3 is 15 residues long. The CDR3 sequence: CASSLKSGSDTEAFF. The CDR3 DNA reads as TGTGCCAGCAGCTTAAAGTCAGGGAGCGACACTGAAGCTTTCTTT.

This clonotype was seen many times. DNA of the CDR3: TGTGCCAGCAGCAAGGGGGCTTTGGAGACCCAGTACTTC. It translates to CASSKGALETQYF. J is TRBJ2-5 and V is TRBV6-1, with 7 bases aligning to TRBD1. The V segment lost 6 bases and the J segment 5 bases; nucleotides outside the gene matches: 6. This CDR3 region has 13 residues. Germline values: CDR1 MNHNS, CDR2 SASEGT.

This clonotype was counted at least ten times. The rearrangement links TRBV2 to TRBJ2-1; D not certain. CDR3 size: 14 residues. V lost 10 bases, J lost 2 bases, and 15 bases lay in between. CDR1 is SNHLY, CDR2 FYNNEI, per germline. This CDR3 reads CATAYSRTYNEQFF. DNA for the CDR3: TGTGCCACCGCCTATAGCAGGACCTACAATGAGCAGTTCTTC. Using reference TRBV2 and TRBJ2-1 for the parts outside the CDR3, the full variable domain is EPEVTQTPSHQVTQMGQEVILRCVPISNHLYFYWYRQILGQKVEFLVSFYNNEISEKSEIFDDQFSVERPDGSNFTLKIRSTKLEDSAMYFCATAYSRTYNEQFFGPGTRLTVL.

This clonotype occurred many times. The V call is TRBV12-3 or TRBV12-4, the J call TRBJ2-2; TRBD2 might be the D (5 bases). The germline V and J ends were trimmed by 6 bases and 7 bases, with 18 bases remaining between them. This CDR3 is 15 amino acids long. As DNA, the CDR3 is TGTGCCAGCAGCGCGAGGATAAAAGCGGACGGGGAGCTGTTTTTT. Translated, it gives CASSARIKADGELFF.